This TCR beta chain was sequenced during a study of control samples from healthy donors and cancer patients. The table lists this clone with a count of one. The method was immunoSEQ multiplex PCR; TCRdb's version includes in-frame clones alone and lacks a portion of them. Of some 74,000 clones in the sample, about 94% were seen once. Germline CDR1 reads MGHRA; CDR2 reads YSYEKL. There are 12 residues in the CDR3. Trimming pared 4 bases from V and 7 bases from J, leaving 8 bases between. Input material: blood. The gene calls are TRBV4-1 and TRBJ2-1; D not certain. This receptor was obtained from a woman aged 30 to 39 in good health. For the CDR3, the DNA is TGCGCCAGCAGCCTTGACTGGAATGAGCAGTTCTTC. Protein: CASSLDWNEQFF.